These 5 T cell receptor beta chains share one sample of origin, sequenced in a study of OX40 agonist ivuxolimab in advanced cancers. The table came from immunoSEQ multiplex PCR; TCRdb's copy has only in-frame clones and leaves some out. Here the sample spans roughly 20,000 clones, approximately 77% being singletons. The source material was CD4+ or CD8+ T cells sorted from blood, sampled in a trial of the OX40 agonist ivuxolimab. The receptors were gathered from an adult with an advanced solid tumor such as melanoma, head and neck, liver or kidney cancer.

The chain carries TRBV28 and TRBJ1-4; D gene ambiguous. The CDR3 runs 15 residues. Deletions cut 7 bases from V and 5 bases from J, with 17 bases between. Per the germline V gene, CDR1 is MDHEN and CDR2 is SYDVKM. The chain's CDR3 is CASNPAPGPNEKLFF. CDR3 sequence (DNA): TGTGCCAGCAACCCAGCCCCCGGGCCCAATGAAAAACTGTTTTTT.

This chain uses TRBV28 with TRBJ1-5; D is uncertain. The V and J ends lost 10 bases and 2 bases respectively, with 9 bases between them. The CDR3 has 12 residues. Germline-derived CDR1 and CDR2 are MDHEN and SYDVKM. The CDR3 loop is CATSVGNQPQHF. The DNA for the CDR3 is TGTGCCACGAGTGTTGGCAATCAGCCCCAGCATTTT.

This clone was observed a handful of times. The gene calls are TRBV9 and TRBJ2-3; D possibly uses TRBD1 or TRBD2 (5 bases each). This CDR3 is built from 17 residues. Germline CDR1 SGDLS, CDR2 YYNGEE. Trimming took off 4 bases at V and 0 bases at J, with 18 bases between the two ends. The CDR3 coding sequence is TGTGCCAGCAGCTCGAGGGACCGGGGCTGGAGCACAGATACGCAGTATTTT. Translated, it gives CASSSRDRGWSTDTQYF.

The rearrangement joins TRBV7-2 to TRBJ2-7; D unresolved. This CDR3 is built from 13 residues. V dropped 1 base and J dropped 4 bases, with 8 bases sitting between them. Germline CDR1 SGHTA, CDR2 FQGNSA. CDR3 nucleotides: TGTGCCAGCAGCTTAGACCCCGGTTACGAGCAGTACTTC. Its translation is CASSLDPGYEQYF.

This chain links TRBV11-2 with TRBJ2-1, with TRBD2 matching over 12 bases. The V gene end was trimmed by 1 base and the J gene end by 4 bases; junction bases not matched to a gene: 5. This CDR3 has 17 residues. CDR1 is SGHAT and CDR2 is FQNNGV in the germline V gene. The CDR3 is CASSLVSLAGGYNEQFF. The CDR3 region has the DNA TGTGCCAGCAGCTTAGTCTCACTAGCGGGGGGTTACAATGAGCAGTTCTTC.